This entry features one TCR beta chain sequence. This clonotype was observed a handful of times. The target of this receptor is not known. No base quality information exists; no much larger clone differs at one position. The data originate from a study of response to subunit inactivated influenza vaccine (dated by TCRdb to 2016 to 2019). In terms of the full investigation: The study used deep quantitative T cell receptor repertoire profiling to track responses to a trivalent subunit inactivated influenza vaccine. Findings and caveats that apply to the study as a whole: The authors suggested that each seasonal influenza vaccination may recruit only a limited number of new T cells.

The library was made by RT-PCR. TCRdb records Illumina HiSeq 2500 as the sequencer. TCRdb trimmed the raw reads at Q25, called clones with MiXCR and kept productive beta chains. When rows share a CDR3 protein, they turn into one entry using the most common DNA and genes. The sample includes around 530,000 distinct CDR3 sequences, with 16% observed a single time. Of the sample, approximately 3% falls within the top ten clones. CDR3 length: 16 amino acids, cysteine to phenylalanine. Only CDR3 DNA is held: 48 bases, read in frame from base 1. V has 6 bases trimmed and J has 6 bases trimmed; junction bases matching no gene number 7. Sequences SGHTA (CDR1) and FQGNSA (CDR2) are obtained from the germline V gene.

The source of this sequence is a man between 50 and 69 years old who received an inactivated influenza vaccine. Donor details come from another sample of the same person, matched by shared clones. The sample in question was CD4+ T cells sorted from PBMCs, obtained 23 months after vaccination. The chain couples TRBV7-2 to TRBJ2-1, and 14 junctional nucleotides match TRBD2. The CDR3 region has the sequence CASRLTSGGAVNEQFF. The nucleotide sequence is TGTGCCAGCAGATTGACTAGCGGGGGGGCGGTCAATGAGCAGTTCTTC.